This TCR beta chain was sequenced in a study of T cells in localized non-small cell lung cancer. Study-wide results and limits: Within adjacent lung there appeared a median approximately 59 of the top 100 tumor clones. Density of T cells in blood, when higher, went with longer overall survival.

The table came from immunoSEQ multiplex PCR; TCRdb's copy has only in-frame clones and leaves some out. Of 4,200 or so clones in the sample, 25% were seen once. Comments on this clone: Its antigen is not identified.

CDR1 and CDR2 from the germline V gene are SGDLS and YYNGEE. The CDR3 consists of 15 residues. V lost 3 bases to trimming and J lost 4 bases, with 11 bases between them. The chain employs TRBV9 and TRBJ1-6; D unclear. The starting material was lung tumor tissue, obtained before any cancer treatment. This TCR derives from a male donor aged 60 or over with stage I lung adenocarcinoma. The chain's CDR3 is CASSADRSYNSPLHF. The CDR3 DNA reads TGTGCCAGCAGCGCGGATCGCAGTTATAATTCACCCCTCCACTTT. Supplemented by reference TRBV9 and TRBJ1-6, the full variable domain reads DSGVTQTPKHLITATGQRVTLRCSPRSGDLSVYWYQQSLDQGLQFLIQYYNGEERAKGNILERFSAQQFPDLHSELNLSSLELGDSALYFCASSADRSYNSPLHFGNGTRLTVT.